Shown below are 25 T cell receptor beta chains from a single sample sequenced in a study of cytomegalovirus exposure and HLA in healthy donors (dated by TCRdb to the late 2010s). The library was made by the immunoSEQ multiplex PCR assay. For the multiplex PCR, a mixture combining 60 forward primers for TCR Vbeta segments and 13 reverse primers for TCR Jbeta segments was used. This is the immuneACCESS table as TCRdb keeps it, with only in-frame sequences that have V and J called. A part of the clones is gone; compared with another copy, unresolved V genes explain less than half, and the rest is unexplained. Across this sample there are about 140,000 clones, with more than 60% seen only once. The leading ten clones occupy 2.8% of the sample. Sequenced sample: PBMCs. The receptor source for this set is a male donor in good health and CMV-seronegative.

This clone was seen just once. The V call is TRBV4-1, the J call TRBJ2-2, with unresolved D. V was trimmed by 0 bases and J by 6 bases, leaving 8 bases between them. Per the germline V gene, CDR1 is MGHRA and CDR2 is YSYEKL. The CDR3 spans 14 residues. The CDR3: CASSQDPLAGELFF. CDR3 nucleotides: TGCGCCAGCAGCCAAGATCCCCTTGCCGGGGAGCTGTTTTTT.

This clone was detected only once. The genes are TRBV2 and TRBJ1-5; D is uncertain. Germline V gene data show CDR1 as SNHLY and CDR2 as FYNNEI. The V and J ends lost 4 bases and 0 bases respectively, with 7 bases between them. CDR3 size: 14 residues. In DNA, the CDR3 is TGTGCCAGCAGTGTCGTCAGTAGCAATCAGCCCCAGCATTTT. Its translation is CASSVVSSNQPQHF.

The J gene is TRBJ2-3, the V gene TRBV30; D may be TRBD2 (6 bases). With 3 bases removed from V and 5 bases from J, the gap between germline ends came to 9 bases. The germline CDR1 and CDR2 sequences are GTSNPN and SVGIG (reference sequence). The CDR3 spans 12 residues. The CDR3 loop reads CAWRGLRDTQYF. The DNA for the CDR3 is TGTGCCTGGAGGGGACTTAGAGATACGCAGTATTTT.

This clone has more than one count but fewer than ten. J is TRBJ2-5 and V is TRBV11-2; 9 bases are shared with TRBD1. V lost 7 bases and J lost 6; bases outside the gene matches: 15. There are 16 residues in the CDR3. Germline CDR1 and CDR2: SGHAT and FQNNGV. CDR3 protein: CASTPNADRGQQTQYF. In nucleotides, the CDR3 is TGTGCCAGCACCCCGAACGCGGACAGGGGTCAACAGACCCAGTACTTC.

The CDR3, as DNA: TGTGCCTGGACCGGCTCTGGAAACACCATATATTTT. It specifies CAWTGSGNTIYF. The chain recombines TRBV30 with TRBJ1-3; D unresolved. Germline V CDR1 and CDR2: GTSNPN, SVGIG (reference sequence). The CDR3 totals 12 residues. The V gene lost 4 bases and the J gene lost 0 bases, with 4 bases spanning the gap.

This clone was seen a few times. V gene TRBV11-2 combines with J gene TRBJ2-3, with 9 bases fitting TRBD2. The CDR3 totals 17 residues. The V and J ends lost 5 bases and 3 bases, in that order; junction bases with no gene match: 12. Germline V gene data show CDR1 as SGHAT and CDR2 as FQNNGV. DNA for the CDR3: TGTGCCAGCAGCCCCCGGGCGGGGGGGCTTCGAACAGATACGCAGTATTTT. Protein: CASSPRAGGLRTDTQYF.

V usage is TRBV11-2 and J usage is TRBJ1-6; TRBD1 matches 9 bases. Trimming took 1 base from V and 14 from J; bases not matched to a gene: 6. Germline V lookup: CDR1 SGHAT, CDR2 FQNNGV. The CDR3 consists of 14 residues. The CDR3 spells CASSLGTGASALHF. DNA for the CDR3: TGTGCCAGCAGCTTAGGGACAGGGGCGTCGGCCCTCCACTTT.

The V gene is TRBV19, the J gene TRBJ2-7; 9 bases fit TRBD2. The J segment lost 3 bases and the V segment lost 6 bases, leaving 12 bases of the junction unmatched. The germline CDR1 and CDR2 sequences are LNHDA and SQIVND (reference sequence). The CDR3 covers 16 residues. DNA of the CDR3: TGTGCCAGTAGGATCAGGCATAGCGGGGGCAACTACGAGCAGTACTTC. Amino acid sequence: CASRIRHSGGNYEQYF. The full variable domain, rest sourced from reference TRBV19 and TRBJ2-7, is DGGITQSPKYLFRKEGQNVTLSCEQNLNHDAMYWYRQDPGQGLRLIYYSQIVNDFQKGDIAEGYSVSREKKESFPLTVTSAQKNPTAFYLCASRIRHSGGNYEQYFGPGTRLTVT.

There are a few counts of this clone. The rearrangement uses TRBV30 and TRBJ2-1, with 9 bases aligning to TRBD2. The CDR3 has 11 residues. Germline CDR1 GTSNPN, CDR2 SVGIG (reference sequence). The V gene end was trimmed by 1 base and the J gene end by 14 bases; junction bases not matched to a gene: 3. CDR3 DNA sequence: TGTGCCTGGAGTGCGCGGGAGGGGGAGTTCTTC. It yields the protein CAWSAREGEFF. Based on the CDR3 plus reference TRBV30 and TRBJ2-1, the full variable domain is SQTIHQWPATLVQPVGSPLSLECTVEGTSNPNLYWYRQAAGRGLQLLFYSVGIGQISSEVPQNLSASRPQDRQFILSSKKLLLSDSGFYLCAWSAREGEFFGPGTRLTVL.

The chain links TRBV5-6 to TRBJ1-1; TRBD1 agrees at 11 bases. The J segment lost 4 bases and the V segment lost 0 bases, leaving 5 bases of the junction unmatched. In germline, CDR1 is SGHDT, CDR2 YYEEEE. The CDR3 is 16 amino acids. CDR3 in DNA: TGTGCCAGCAGCTTGGTGGGACAGGGGGTTTCCACTGAAGCTTTCTTT. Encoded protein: CASSLVGQGVSTEAFF.

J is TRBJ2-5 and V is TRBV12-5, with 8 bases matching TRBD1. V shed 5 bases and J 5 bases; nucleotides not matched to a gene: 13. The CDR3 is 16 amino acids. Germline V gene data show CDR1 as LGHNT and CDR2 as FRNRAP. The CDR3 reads CASGIGMGQAGETQYF. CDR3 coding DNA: TGTGCTAGTGGTATCGGAATGGGACAGGCAGGGGAGACCCAGTACTTC.

DNA of the CDR3: TGTGCCTGGGACGAGTATGAGACAGGGGGCACTGAAGCTTTCTTT. This codes for CAWDEYETGGTEAFF. The chain employs TRBV30 and TRBJ1-1; 9 nucleotides line up with TRBD1. This CDR3 comprises 15 residues. Trimming took 5 bases from V and 4 from J; bases not matched to a gene: 11. Germline CDR1 GTSNPN, CDR2 SVGIG (reference sequence).

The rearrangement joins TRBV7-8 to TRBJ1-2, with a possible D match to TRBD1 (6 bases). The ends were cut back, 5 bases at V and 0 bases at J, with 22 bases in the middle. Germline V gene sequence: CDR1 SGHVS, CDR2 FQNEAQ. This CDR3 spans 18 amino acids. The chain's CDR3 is CASSARMVGGRTNYGYTF. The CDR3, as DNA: TGTGCCAGCAGCGCCAGAATGGTAGGGGGACGAACTAACTATGGCTACACCTTC.

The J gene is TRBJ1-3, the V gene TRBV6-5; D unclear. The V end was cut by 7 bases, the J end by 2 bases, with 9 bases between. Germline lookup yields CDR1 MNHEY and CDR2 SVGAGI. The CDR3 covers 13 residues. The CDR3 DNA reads TGTGCCAGCAATGAGGGCCCTGGAAACACCATATATTTT. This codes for CASNEGPGNTIYF.

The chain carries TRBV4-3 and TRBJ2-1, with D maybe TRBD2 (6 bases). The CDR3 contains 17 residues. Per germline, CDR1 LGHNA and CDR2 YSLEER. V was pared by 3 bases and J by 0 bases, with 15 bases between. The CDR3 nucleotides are TGCGCCAGCAGCCACGACGGGGGAATGAGCTCCTACAATGAGCAGTTCTTC. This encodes CASSHDGGMSSYNEQFF.

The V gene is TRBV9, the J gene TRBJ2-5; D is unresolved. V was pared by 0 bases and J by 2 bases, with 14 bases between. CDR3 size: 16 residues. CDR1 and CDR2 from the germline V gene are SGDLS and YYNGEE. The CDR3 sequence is CASSVGFGLRQETQYF. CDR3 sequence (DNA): TGTGCCAGCAGCGTAGGATTTGGTTTGCGTCAAGAGACCCAGTACTTC.

This CDR3 reads CASSQTTGTGGENYGYTF. As DNA, the CDR3 is TGCGCCAGCAGCCAGACTACCGGGACAGGGGGAGAAAACTATGGCTACACCTTC. This sequence joins TRBV4-1 and TRBJ1-2; TRBD1 aligns across 11 bases. Germline V gene data show CDR1 as MGHRA and CDR2 as YSYEKL. CDR3 length: 18 amino acids. Trimming took 3 bases from V and 2 from J; bases not matched to a gene: 11.

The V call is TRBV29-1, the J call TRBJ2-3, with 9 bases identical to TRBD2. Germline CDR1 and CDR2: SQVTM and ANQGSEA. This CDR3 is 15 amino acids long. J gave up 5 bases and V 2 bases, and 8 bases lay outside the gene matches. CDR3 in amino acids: CSVERRLAVGDTQYF. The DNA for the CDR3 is TGCAGCGTTGAACGGCGACTAGCGGTGGGAGATACGCAGTATTTT.

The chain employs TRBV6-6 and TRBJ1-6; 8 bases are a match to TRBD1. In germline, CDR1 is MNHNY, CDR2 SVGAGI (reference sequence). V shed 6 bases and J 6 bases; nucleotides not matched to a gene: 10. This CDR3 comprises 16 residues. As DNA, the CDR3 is TGTGCCAGCAGCCTGACAGGGGAATTAGGTAATTCACCCCTCCACTTT. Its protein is CASSLTGELGNSPLHF.

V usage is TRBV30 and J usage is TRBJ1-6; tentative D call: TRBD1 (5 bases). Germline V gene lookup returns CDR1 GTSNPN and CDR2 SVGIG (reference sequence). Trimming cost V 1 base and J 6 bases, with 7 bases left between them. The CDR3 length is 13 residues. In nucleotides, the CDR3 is TGTGCCTGGAGTGAACAGGTTAATTCACCCCTCCACTTT. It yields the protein CAWSEQVNSPLHF.

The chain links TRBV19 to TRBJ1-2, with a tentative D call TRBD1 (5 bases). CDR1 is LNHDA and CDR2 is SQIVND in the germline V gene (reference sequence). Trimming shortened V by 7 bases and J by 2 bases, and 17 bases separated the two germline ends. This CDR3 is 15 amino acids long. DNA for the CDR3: TGTGCCAGTACGAAGGGCAGGGTAAGGAACTATGGCTACACCTTC. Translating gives CASTKGRVRNYGYTF. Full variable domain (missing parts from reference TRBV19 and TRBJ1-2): DGGITQSPKYLFRKEGQNVTLSCEQNLNHDAMYWYRQDPGQGLRLIYYSQIVNDFQKGDIAEGYSVSREKKESFPLTVTSAQKNPTAFYLCASTKGRVRNYGYTFGSGTRLTVV.

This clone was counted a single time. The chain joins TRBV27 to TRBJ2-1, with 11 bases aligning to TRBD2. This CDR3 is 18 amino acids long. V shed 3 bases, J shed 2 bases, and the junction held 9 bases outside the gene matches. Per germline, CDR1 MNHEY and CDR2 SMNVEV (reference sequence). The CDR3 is CASSFPSGRLRAYNEQFF. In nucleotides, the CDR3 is TGTGCCAGCAGTTTCCCTAGCGGGAGGCTAAGGGCCTACAATGAGCAGTTCTTC.

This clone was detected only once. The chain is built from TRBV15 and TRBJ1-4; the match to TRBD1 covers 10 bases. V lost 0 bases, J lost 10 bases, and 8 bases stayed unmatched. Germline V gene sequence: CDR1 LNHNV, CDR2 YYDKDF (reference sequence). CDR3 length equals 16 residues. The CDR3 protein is CATSRDGGTGVGKLFF. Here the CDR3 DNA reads TGTGCCACCAGCAGAGATGGTGGGACAGGGGTTGGAAAACTGTTTTTT.

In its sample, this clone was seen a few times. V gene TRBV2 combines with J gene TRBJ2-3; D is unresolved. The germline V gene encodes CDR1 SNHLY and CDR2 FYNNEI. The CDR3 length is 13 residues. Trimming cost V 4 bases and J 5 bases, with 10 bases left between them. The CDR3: CASSALGIDTQYF. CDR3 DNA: TGTGCCAGCAGTGCCCTAGGTATAGATACGCAGTATTTT. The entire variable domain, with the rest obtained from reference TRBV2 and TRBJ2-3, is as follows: EPEVTQTPSHQVTQMGQEVILRCVPISNHLYFYWYRQILGQKVEFLVSFYNNEISEKSEIFDDQFSVERPDGSNFTLKIRSTKLEDSAMYFCASSALGIDTQYFGPGTRLTVL.

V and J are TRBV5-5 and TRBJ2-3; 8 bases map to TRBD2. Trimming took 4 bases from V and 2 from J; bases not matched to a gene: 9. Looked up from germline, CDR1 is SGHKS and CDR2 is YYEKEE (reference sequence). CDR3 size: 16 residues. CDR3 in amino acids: CASSQELAVLTDTQYF. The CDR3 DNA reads TGTGCCAGCAGCCAAGAACTAGCGGTCCTCACAGATACGCAGTATTTT.